These 25 T cell receptor beta chains share one sample of origin, sequenced in a study of blood T cell repertoires in COVID-19. The repertoire was sequenced with immunoSEQ multiplex PCR; TCRdb's copy has only in-frame clones and lacks some. The table includes roughly 120,000 clones, around 86% detected once. The sample comprised peripheral blood. Receptors originate from a man aged 80 or over with acute or convalescent COVID-19.

The rearrangement links TRBV28 to TRBJ2-7, with TRBD2 matching over 13 bases. There are 17 residues in the CDR3. CDR1 is MDHEN, CDR2 SYDVKM, per germline. V lost 2 bases, J lost 3 bases, and 7 bases stayed unmatched. CDR3 DNA: TGTGCCAGCAGTTTAGCCGGGACTAGCGGGGAAGGCTACGAGCAGTACTTC. Translation: CASSLAGTSGEGYEQYF.

The rearrangement links TRBV28 to TRBJ1-2; D remains unclear. V was pared by 8 bases and J by 2 bases, with 6 bases between. Germline values: CDR1 MDHEN, CDR2 SYDVKM. The CDR3 spans 11 residues. The CDR3 nucleotides read TGTGCCAGCGTCGGGAACTATGGCTACACCTTC. Protein: CASVGNYGYTF.

The gene calls are TRBV5-6 and TRBJ2-2; TRBD2 matches 10 bases. The CDR3 is 17 residues long. Trimming took 4 bases from V and 6 from J; bases not matched to a gene: 12. CDR1 is SGHDT and CDR2 is YYEEEE in the germline V gene. As DNA, the CDR3 is TGTGCCAGCAGCCAAAGCGGGAGGGCCACTTGGGCCGGGGAGCTGTTTTTT. Translated, it gives CASSQSGRATWAGELFF.

The chain recombines TRBV9 with TRBJ2-4; D may be TRBD2 (5 bases). CDR3 length: 16 amino acids. V was cut by 3 bases and J by 3 bases, with 16 bases left in between. Germline V lookup: CDR1 SGDLS, CDR2 YYNGEE. The CDR3 nucleotides are TGTGCCAGCAGCGCATCCGGGGAGTTAGACAAAAACATTCAGTACTTC. Translating gives CASSASGELDKNIQYF.

J is TRBJ2-5 and V is TRBV27; 8 bases line up with TRBD2. V was clipped by 6 bases and J by 7 bases; unmatched bases: 7. This CDR3 spans 13 amino acids. The germline V gene encodes CDR1 MNHEY and CDR2 SMNVEV (reference sequence). The chain's CDR3 is CASRNGGAGTQYF. The CDR3 nucleotides are TGTGCCAGCAGGAACGGGGGGGCCGGGACCCAGTACTTC.

The rearrangement uses TRBV20-1 and TRBJ1-2, with TRBD1 as a possible D gene (6 bases). CDR3 size: 11 residues. The germline CDR1 and CDR2 sequences are DFQATT and SNEGSKA (reference sequence). V was cut by 3 bases and J by 4 bases, with 6 bases left in between. CDR3 bases: TGCAGTGCTAGGGACAGCTATGGCTACACCTTC. Encoded protein: CSARDSYGYTF.

This chain uses TRBV7-2 with TRBJ1-2; the match to TRBD1 covers 7 bases. The J segment lost 12 bases and the V segment lost 10 bases, leaving 2 bases of the junction unmatched. From germline, CDR1 is SGHTA and CDR2 FQGNSA. The CDR3 has 8 residues. DNA of the CDR3: TGTGCCAACAGGGGCCACACCTTC. Protein sequence: CANRGHTF.

The chain employs TRBV29-1 and TRBJ2-4, with 7 bases identical to TRBD1. Germline trimming cut 3 bases from V and 8 bases from J; bases unmatched to any gene: 4. Germline V CDR1 and CDR2: SQVTM, ANQGSEA. CDR3 size: 12 residues. The CDR3 protein is CSVDWDSHIQYF. The CDR3 DNA follows: TGCAGCGTTGATTGGGACAGCCACATTCAGTACTTC. Full variable domain (missing parts from reference TRBV29-1 and TRBJ2-4): SAVISQKPSRDICQRGTSLTIQCQVDSQVTMMFWYRQQPGQSLTLIATANQGSEATYESGFVIDKFPISRPNLTFSTLTVSNMSPEDSSIYLCSVDWDSHIQYFGAGTRLSVL.

This chain joins TRBV29-1 and TRBJ1-1; tentatively, D is TRBD1 (6 bases). CDR1 is SQVTM, CDR2 ANQGSEA, per germline. The V end lost 2 bases, the J end lost 6 bases, and 13 bases lay between the germline ends. CDR3 length equals 13 residues. As DNA, the CDR3 is TGCAGCGTTGAACACCAGGGGCGCCCTGAAGCTTTCTTT. Translation: CSVEHQGRPEAFF.

The V and J genes are TRBV5-1 and TRBJ2-1, with TRBD2 identical over 10 bases. J was trimmed by 3 bases and V by 3 bases; bases with no gene match: 3. The CDR3 loop spans 15 amino acids. Looked up from germline, CDR1 is SGHRS and CDR2 is YFSETQ. DNA of the CDR3: TGCGCCAGCAGCTGGACTAGCGGAGTCTACAATGAGCAGTTCTTC. It encodes CASSWTSGVYNEQFF.

J is TRBJ1-2 and V is TRBV19, with a weak D call TRBD1 (5 bases). The CDR3 length is 15 residues. CDR1 and CDR2 from the germline V gene are LNHDA and SQIVND (reference sequence). V shed 0 bases and J shed 11 bases, with 19 bases lying between them. CDR3 in DNA: TGTGCCAGTAGTATAGACCCCTCAGGGAGGCGGAAGTACACCTTC. Translation gives CASSIDPSGRRKYTF.

The V gene is TRBV11-2, the J gene TRBJ1-2, with TRBD1 matching over 8 bases. The CDR3 sequence is 13 residues long. Germline-derived CDR1 and CDR2 are SGHAT and FQNNGV. With 5 bases clipped from V and 4 bases from J, the junction kept 3 bases outside the gene matches. CDR3 nucleotides: TGTGCCAGCAGCCCCGGACAGGGCTATGGCTACACCTTC. It yields the protein CASSPGQGYGYTF.

J is TRBJ2-7 and V is TRBV5-4; D is perhaps TRBD1 (6 bases). Germline CDR1 SGHNT, CDR2 YYREEE (reference sequence). This CDR3 region has 16 residues. V was pared by 4 bases and J by 7 bases, with 24 bases between. CDR3 residues: CASSPSHRAGFLEQYF. For the CDR3, the DNA is TGTGCCAGCAGCCCATCCCACAGGGCCGGGTTTTTAGAGCAGTACTTC. Combining the CDR3 with reference TRBV5-4 and TRBJ2-7 gives the whole variable domain ETGVTQSPTHLIKTRGQQVTLRCSSQSGHNTVSWYQQALGQGPQFIFQYYREEENGRGNFPPRFSGLQFPNYSSELNVNALELDDSALYLCASSPSHRAGFLEQYFGPGTRLTVT.

The chain uses TRBV5-6 and TRBJ2-2, with 16 bases that match TRBD2. The CDR3 contains 17 residues. Germline V gene data show CDR1 as SGHDT and CDR2 as YYEEEE. V shed 4 bases and J 3 bases; nucleotides not matched to a gene: 3. The CDR3 sequence: CASSAGLAGGYTGELFF. DNA of the CDR3: TGTGCCAGCAGCGCGGGACTAGCGGGAGGGTACACCGGGGAGCTGTTTTTT. Variable domain in full (rest from reference TRBV5-6 and TRBJ2-2): DAGVTQSPTHLIKTRGQQVTLRCSPKSGHDTVSWYQQALGQGPQFIFQYYEEEERQRGNFPDRFSGHQFPNYSSELNVNALLLGDSALYLCASSAGLAGGYTGELFFGEGSRLTVL.

In this sample, this clone turned up once. Here the CDR3 reads CATRQGVAGGYTF. The CDR3 DNA is TGTGCCACCAGACAGGGAGTAGCTGGTGGCTACACCTTC. The chain uses TRBV6-5 and TRBJ1-2, with 7 positions matching TRBD1. V was clipped by 10 bases and J by 7 bases; unmatched bases: 12. Germline values: CDR1 MNHEY, CDR2 SVGAGI. This CDR3 has 13 amino acids.

The chain combines TRBV6-2 or TRBV6-3 with TRBJ2-3, with TRBD2 identical over 13 bases. Looked up from germline, CDR1 is MNHEY and CDR2 is SVGEGT. V lost 1 base, J lost 0 bases, and 10 bases stayed unmatched. The CDR3 length is 20 residues. CDR3 nucleotide sequence: TGTGCCAGCAGTTACTGGGGCGGGACTAGCGGGGACCTTAGCACAGATACGCAGTATTTT. Amino acids: CASSYWGGTSGDLSTDTQYF.

V usage is TRBV7-8 and J usage is TRBJ1-3; tentatively, D is TRBD1 (6 bases). Germline-derived CDR1 and CDR2 are SGHVS and FQNEAQ. This CDR3 has 14 residues. The V end was cut by 8 bases, the J end by 0 bases, with 11 bases between. CDR3 loop: CASGGGLSGNTIYF. The CDR3 DNA follows: TGTGCCAGCGGGGGGGGCCTCTCTGGAAACACCATATATTTT.

The V and J genes are TRBV7-3 and TRBJ1-2; possible D gene TRBD1, 6 bases. The germline gives CDR1 SGHTA, CDR2 FQGTGA. The V and J ends lost 5 bases and 8 bases respectively, with 12 bases between them. This CDR3 is 12 amino acids long. The CDR3 nucleotides read TGTGCCAGCAGCACATCGACAGGCGGCTACACCTTC. Translation: CASSTSTGGYTF.

The V gene is TRBV29-1, the J gene TRBJ2-3; D possibly corresponds to TRBD2 (5 bases). Germline V gene data show CDR1 as SQVTM and CDR2 as ANQGSEA. CDR3 size: 13 residues. Trimming removed 3 bases at V and 6 bases at J, with 13 bases between. The CDR3, as DNA: TGCAGCGTTGAGACTATATCTCGTGATACGCAGTATTTT. This sequence encodes CSVETISRDTQYF.

The chain uses TRBV2 and TRBJ2-7, with D unresolved. The V end lost 4 bases, the J end lost 3 bases, and 4 bases lay between the germline ends. Germline assignment: CDR1 SNHLY and CDR2 FYNNEI. CDR3 length: 11 residues. The CDR3 loop is CASSGLYEQYF. CDR3 DNA: TGTGCCAGCAGTGGACTCTACGAGCAGTACTTC.

The chain links TRBV19 to TRBJ2-1; TRBD2 aligns across 9 bases. This CDR3 region has 15 residues. Germline-derived CDR1 and CDR2 are LNHDA and SQIVND (reference sequence). The ends lost 3 bases at V and 6 bases at J; junction bases unmatched: 6. CDR3 region: CASSILAGRGNEQFF. DNA for the CDR3: TGTGCCAGTAGTATCCTAGCGGGAAGGGGCAATGAGCAGTTCTTC. The full variable domain, in which reference TRBV19 and TRBJ2-1 provide the parts outside the CDR3, is DGGITQSPKYLFRKEGQNVTLSCEQNLNHDAMYWYRQDPGQGLRLIYYSQIVNDFQKGDIAEGYSVSREKKESFPLTVTSAQKNPTAFYLCASSILAGRGNEQFFGPGTRLTVL.

The V call is TRBV10-2, the J call TRBJ1-5; 12 bases match TRBD1. V lost 7 bases to trimming and J lost 7 bases; unmatched junction nucleotides: 5. The CDR3 is made up of 14 amino acids. CDR1 and CDR2 (germline): WSHSY, SAAADI. The CDR3 here is CASMGTGGRQPQHF. CDR3 bases: TGCGCCAGCATGGGGACAGGGGGCCGGCAGCCCCAGCATTTT.

The chain links TRBV19 to TRBJ2-4, with 8 bases matching TRBD1. The CDR3 sequence is 15 residues long. Germline V gene sequence: CDR1 LNHDA, CDR2 SQIVND (reference sequence). V was clipped by 11 bases and J by 0 bases; unmatched bases: 9. CDR3 amino acids: CACRDRTLAKNIQYF. The DNA of the CDR3 is TGTGCCTGCCGGGACAGGACCCTAGCCAAAAACATTCAGTACTTC.

CDR3: CASSEMGLGTATVYGYTF. CDR3 bases: TGTGCCAGCAGTGAAATGGGGTTGGGGACAGCCACCGTCTATGGCTACACCTTC. V usage is TRBV6-1 and J usage is TRBJ1-2; 7 nucleotides match TRBD1. The CDR3 loop spans 18 amino acids. Germline V gives CDR1 MNHNS, CDR2 SASEGT. The ends lost 2 bases at V and 4 bases at J; junction bases unmatched: 16.

V is TRBV14 and J is TRBJ2-1; TRBD2 is a possible D gene (5 bases). V lost 7 bases and J lost 7, with 5 bases in between. This CDR3 contains 10 residues. Germline lookup yields CDR1 SGHDN and CDR2 FVKESK. CDR3 loop: CASTGNEQFF. The DNA of the CDR3 is TGTGCCAGCACGGGGAATGAGCAGTTCTTC. The full variable domain, in which reference TRBV14 and TRBJ2-1 provide the parts outside the CDR3, is EAGVTQFPSHSVIEKGQTVTLRCDPISGHDNLYWYRRVMGKEIKFLLHFVKESKQDESGMPNNRFLAERTGGTYSTLKVQPAELEDSGVYFCASTGNEQFFGPGTRLTVL.